This TCR beta chain was found in a study of T cell responses to AZD1222 COVID-19 vaccine. Points from the study as a whole: After the peak T cell response, and only then, were repertoires sampled.

This CDR3 spans 12 amino acids. V shed 6 bases, J shed 10 bases, and the junction held 8 bases outside the gene matches. Analyses pooled second doses at about 4 or about 12 weeks. A few counts support this clone. Its antigen is unidentified. Using immunoSEQ multiplex PCR, the repertoire was profiled, and TCRdb retains in-frame clones only, with some absent. The table includes tens of thousands of clones, over 80% detected once. The chain joins TRBV12-3 or TRBV12-4 to TRBJ2-5, with 7 bases lining up with TRBD2. Sequencing used peripheral blood, obtained 28 days after the second AZD1222 dose. This receptor was obtained from an adult who received the AZD1222 COVID-19 vaccine. The CDR3 spells CASSPRGVVQYF. Here the CDR3 DNA reads TGTGCCAGCAGCCCACGGGGGGTCGTCCAGTACTTC.